This TCR beta chain was sequenced in a study of shared clonotypes between healthy human individuals. In the study overall: Each donor had three CD4 naive, three CD4 memory, two CD8 naive and one CD8 memory plate.

The protocol was immunoSEQ multiplex PCR, while the TCRdb copy is restricted to in-frame clones and leaves out a portion. The sample yields approximately 2,300,000 clones, 80% to 95% seen once. The length of the CDR3 is 14 residues. Unmatched junction bases numbered 6, after V lost 2 bases and J lost 7 bases. Germline CDR1 reads GTSNPN; CDR2 reads SVGIG (reference sequence). This TCR was recovered from a young man in good health. Some clones in this sample may be carry-over from other donors' samples. This chain links TRBV30 with TRBJ2-5; 11 positions match TRBD2. The sample was naive CD4+ T cells from PBMCs. Noted subset: CD45RA+ positively selected. This CDR3 reads CAWSPLAGGRTQYF. Written as DNA, the CDR3 is TGTGCCTGGAGTCCCCTAGCGGGAGGACGGACCCAGTACTTC.